This T cell receptor (beta chain) was captured by sequencing in a study of T-cell memory formation after mild COVID-19. Study details: Clusters were largely donor specific.

With respect to this clonotype: What it binds is not known.

TCRdb itself ran the 5' RACE reads through MiXCR, one entry per CDR3 protein. The data contain 450,000 to 650,000 distinct CDR3 sequences, approximately 18% of them seen just once; the ten biggest clones take up around 12%. CDR3 length: 17 amino acids. CDR1 and CDR2 from the germline V gene are LGHNA and YSLEER. Trimming removed 3 bases at V and 0 bases at J, with 18 bases between. Study observations and caveats: CM and EM subsets held most contracting CD4+ clones; EMRA held CD8+ ones.

The chain couples TRBV4-3 to TRBJ2-7, with D tentatively TRBD2 (6 bases). The sequence was obtained from an adult woman who had mild COVID-19 (a few samples of this study predate the infection). Cell type and time point are not known. The sample taken for sequencing was PBMCs or a T cell subset sorted from them (not recorded which). Written as DNA, the CDR3 is TGCGCCAGCAGCCACTCCCGCGGGGTAGCGACCTCCTACGAGCAGTACTTC. This translates into CASSHSRGVATSYEQYF.